These T cell receptor beta chains were read from a single sample in a study of blood T cells in healthy people across ages. TCRdb independently ran MiXCR on the 5' RACE reads; one entry per CDR3 protein. The sample holds roughly 2 million distinct CDR3 sequences, roughly 52% seen once. The sequenced sample was blood. The receptors were gathered from a middle-aged woman in good health. CDR3s include the opening cysteine and the closing phenylalanine or tryptophan. A D gene is named only where the DNA matches it firmly. Size is omitted from some rows. Given values are once, few, many or a class for expanded clones.

clone size: .
J gene: TRBJ2-1
D gene: TRBD2
V gene: TRBV7-2
CDR3 DNA: TGTGCCAGCATCACGACTAGCGGACTCTCCATGTCGACCCAGTTCTTC
CDR3 protein: CASITTSGLSMSTQFF

clone size: .
J gene: TRBJ2-1
D gene: TRBD1
V gene: TRBV29-1
CDR3 DNA: TGCAGCGTTGAAGGGACAGGGAGGAATCATGGCAATGAGCAGTTCTTC
CDR3 protein: CSVEGTGRNHGNEQFF

clone size: .
J gene: TRBJ1-2
D gene: .
V gene: TRBV6-1
CDR3 DNA: TGTGCCAGCACCGAGGGACGGTTCTATGGCTACACCTTC
CDR3 protein: CASTEGRFYGYTF

clone size: few
J gene: TRBJ2-3
D gene: TRBD1
V gene: TRBV7-2
CDR3 DNA: TGTGCCAGCAGCCGGGACAGGGGGGGAGATACGCAGTATTTT
CDR3 protein: CASSRDRGGDTQYF

clone size: .
J gene: TRBJ2-4
D gene: .
V gene: TRBV7-8
CDR3 DNA: TGTGCCAGCAGCTTAGCAGAGATAGGAGACAAAAACATTCAGTACTTC
CDR3 protein: CASSLAEIGDKNIQYF

clone size: .
J gene: TRBJ2-7
D gene: .
V gene: TRBV12-3/TRBV12-4
CDR3 DNA: TGTGCCAGCAGTTTAGCGCCGGGGGACAATGAGCAGTACTTC
CDR3 protein: CASSLAPGDNEQYF

clone size: .
J gene: TRBJ2-1
D gene: .
V gene: TRBV7-9
CDR3 DNA: TGTGCCACAGGGGGGTCTGGTCCCGAGCAGTTCTTC
CDR3 protein: CATGGSGPEQFF

clone size: .
J gene: TRBJ1-2
D gene: .
V gene: TRBV25-1
CDR3 DNA: TGTGCCAGCAGTGAATATGGGCATGGCGGCTACACCTTC
CDR3 protein: CASSEYGHGGYTF

clone size: .
J gene: TRBJ2-7
D gene: .
V gene: TRBV15
CDR3 DNA: TGTGCCACCAGCCATACCGGGACAATGGTCTACGAGCAGTACTTC
CDR3 protein: CATSHTGTMVYEQYF

clone size: .
J gene: TRBJ2-3
D gene: TRBD2
V gene: TRBV5-1
CDR3 DNA: TGCGCCAACAGCGCCCAGACTAGCGGGGGGCCGGGTACGCAGTATTTT
CDR3 protein: CANSAQTSGGPGTQYF

clone size: few
J gene: TRBJ2-5
D gene: .
V gene: TRBV28
CDR3 DNA: TGTGCCAGCAGTCCCACCACGCGAGAGACCCAGTACTTC
CDR3 protein: CASSPTTRETQYF

clone size: .
J gene: TRBJ2-1
D gene: TRBD2
V gene: TRBV29-1
CDR3 DNA: TGCAGCGTTAAAAAAGGGACTAGCGGGGTTTATGAGCAGTTCTTC
CDR3 protein: CSVKKGTSGVYEQFF

clone size: .
J gene: TRBJ2-1
D gene: .
V gene: TRBV20-1
CDR3 DNA: TGCAGTGCTAGAGACGCCACAACTAGAAGCGAGCAGATCTTC
CDR3 protein: CSARDATTRSEQIF

clone size: few
J gene: TRBJ2-1
D gene: .
V gene: TRBV9
CDR3 DNA: TGTGCCAGCAGCCTACTCGCCGGGACCCCCAATGAGCAGTTCTTC
CDR3 protein: CASSLLAGTPNEQFF

clone size: .
J gene: TRBJ2-5
D gene: TRBD1
V gene: TRBV20-1
CDR3 DNA: TGCAGTGCCTCCGGGGCCGGGACAGGCCAAGAGACCCAGTACTTC
CDR3 protein: CSASGAGTGQETQYF

clone size: .
J gene: TRBJ2-5
D gene: .
V gene: TRBV28
CDR3 DNA: TGTGCCAGCAGTTTCCTTCTAGCCAACCAAGAGACCCAGTACTTC
CDR3 protein: CASSFLLANQETQYF

clone size: .
J gene: TRBJ2-7
D gene: .
V gene: TRBV6-6
CDR3 DNA: TGTGCCAGCAGTCAGAACACAGGGCCCTACGAGCAGTACTTC
CDR3 protein: CASSQNTGPYEQYF

clone size: .
J gene: TRBJ2-7
D gene: TRBD1
V gene: TRBV12-3/TRBV12-4
CDR3 DNA: TGTGCCAGCAGTCTCCAGGGGGCGCCCGAGCAGTACTTC
CDR3 protein: CASSLQGAPEQYF

clone size: .
J gene: TRBJ2-7
D gene: TRBD1
V gene: TRBV27
CDR3 DNA: TGTGCCACCAGACAGGGCGGCTCCTACGAGCAGTACTTC
CDR3 protein: CATRQGGSYEQYF

clone size: .
J gene: TRBJ1-2
D gene: .
V gene: TRBV4-1
CDR3 DNA: TGCGCCAGCAGCCAAGAGTCGTCGGGCTATGGCTACACCTTC
CDR3 protein: CASSQESSGYGYTF

clone size: few
J gene: TRBJ2-5
D gene: .
V gene: TRBV5-5
CDR3 DNA: TGTGCCAGCAGCTTGGGGGGCAGTATGGAGACCCAGTACTTC
CDR3 protein: CASSLGGSMETQYF

clone size: .
J gene: TRBJ1-2
D gene: .
V gene: TRBV28
CDR3 DNA: TGTGCCAGCAGCCCGCCTCAGTCAACCTACACCTTC
CDR3 protein: CASSPPQSTYTF

clone size: .
J gene: TRBJ1-5
D gene: .
V gene: TRBV20-1
CDR3 DNA: TGCAGTGCTGGCATGGTGGGAGGCAGCAATCAGCCCCAGCATTTT
CDR3 protein: CSAGMVGGSNQPQHF

clone size: once
J gene: TRBJ2-3
D gene: .
V gene: TRBV3-1
CDR3 DNA: TGTGCCAGCAGCCAAGGGCGCCTACCGACGCAGTATTTT
CDR3 protein: CASSQGRLPTQYF

clone size: few
J gene: TRBJ2-1
D gene: TRBD1
V gene: TRBV7-2
CDR3 DNA: TGTGCCAGCAGCCTGATCGGGACAGGGTACAATGAGCAGTTCTTC
CDR3 protein: CASSLIGTGYNEQFF

clone size: few
J gene: TRBJ2-5
D gene: TRBD1
V gene: TRBV5-6
CDR3 DNA: TGTGCCAGCACCCCGTACACAGGGGTCACTTCGGAGACCCAGTACTTC
CDR3 protein: CASTPYTGVTSETQYF

clone size: few
J gene: TRBJ1-1
D gene: .
V gene: TRBV12-3/TRBV12-4
CDR3 DNA: TGTGCCAGCAGTTTGGAGTCGGTGAACACTGAAGCTTTCTTT
CDR3 protein: CASSLESVNTEAFF

clone size: .
J gene: TRBJ2-7
D gene: .
V gene: TRBV3-1
CDR3 DNA: TGTGCCAGCAGCCATTCAATGGTTCCCCACGCGCAGTACTTC
CDR3 protein: CASSHSMVPHAQYF